This T cell receptor (beta chain) was sequenced in a study of T-cell reconstitution after alpha-beta-depleted transplantation in children. Study-level results: It was newly produced T cells that mostly accounted for T-cell counts and diversity one year after transplant. Surviving thymic progenitors and recipient T cells were the source of high TCRbeta diversity at day 60 in some patients.

CDR1 SGHRS and CDR2 YFSETQ come from the germline V gene. The CDR3 is 15 residues long. After removal of 0 bases from V and 6 bases from J, the junction contained 5 bases not matched to a gene. In regard to this clonotype: Its antigen is unknown.

The authors prepared the TCRbeta library with unique molecular identifiers. TCRdb called the PCR reads again in MiXCR, with one record for every CDR3 protein. Of around 580,000 distinct CDR3 sequences listed, 27% are singletons. The chain recombines TRBV5-1 with TRBJ2-2; 7 bases match TRBD1. Material: PBMCs, obtained before TCRalphabeta/CD19-depleted stem cell transplant. The clonotype was recovered from a boy in the first two years of life with Wiskott-Aldrich syndrome, due to receive a stem cell transplant. DNA for the CDR3: TGCGCCAGCAGCTTGGCAGTGCAGGGGGCCGGGGAGCTGTTTTTT. As protein: CASSLAVQGAGELFF.